These 11 T cell receptor beta chains were all obtained from the same sample, sequenced in a study of cytomegalovirus exposure and HLA in healthy donors. PCR used 60 Vbeta primers and 13 Jbeta primers. Produced via immunoSEQ multiplex PCR; TCRdb's table is partial and in-frame only. This table holds approximately 170,000 clones, roughly 85% found once. The sequencing input was PBMCs. These receptors all come from a boy aged 2-9 years in good health and CMV-seronegative.

V is TRBV28 and J is TRBJ1-2, with 11 bases matching TRBD1. The V and J ends lost 6 bases and 4 bases, in that order; junction bases with no gene match: 10. Germline V gene data show CDR1 as MDHEN and CDR2 as SYDVKM. CDR3 size: 16 residues. CDR3 loop: CASRIPGQGVSYGYTF. DNA for the CDR3: TGTGCCAGCAGAATCCCGGGACAGGGGGTGTCCTATGGCTACACCTTC.

This CDR3 is CASSVTGGYYGYTF. In nucleotides, the CDR3 is TGTGCCAGCAGTGTAACAGGGGGCTACTATGGCTACACCTTC. The J gene is TRBJ1-2, the V gene TRBV6-1; 9 positions agree with TRBD1. Germline CDR1 reads MNHNS; CDR2 reads SASEGT. V shed 4 bases and J 3 bases; nucleotides not matched to a gene: 3. The CDR3 is made up of 14 amino acids.

This clone was observed a handful of times. The chain is built from TRBV6-1 and TRBJ2-3, with D maybe TRBD2 (6 bases). CDR1 is MNHNS, CDR2 SASEGT, per germline. The CDR3 is 16 amino acids. Trimming took off 1 base at V and 6 bases at J, with 17 bases between the two ends. For the CDR3, the DNA is TGTGCCAGCAGTGAAGAGGTGGGTGGAGGGGCCGATACGCAGTATTTT. Residues: CASSEEVGGGADTQYF.

The rearrangement uses TRBV6-4 and TRBJ2-7; maybe TRBD1 (6 bases). Per the germline V gene, CDR1 is MRHNA and CDR2 is SNTAGT. The CDR3 is 20 amino acids. V lost 2 bases to trimming and J lost 2 bases, with 28 bases between them. The CDR3 nucleotides are TGTGCCAGCAGTGACATACAACGCCTGCAGGGGCACCAACCGGCCTACGAGCAGTACGTC. This gives the protein CASSDIQRLQGHQPAYEQYV.

The V call is TRBV29-1, the J call TRBJ1-4, with 7 bases identical to TRBD1. The CDR3 extends over 13 amino acids. V was pared by 7 bases and J by 8 bases, with 10 bases of the junction left unmatched. Germline V CDR1 and CDR2: SQVTM, ANQGSEA. CDR3 amino acids: CSAGGGGGEKLFF. CDR3 DNA sequence: TGCAGCGCCGGAGGAGGGGGCGGGGAAAAACTGTTTTTT.

The genes are TRBV28 and TRBJ1-2; D is unclear. V lost 10 bases, J lost 6 bases, and 6 bases lay in between. This CDR3 comprises 9 residues. Germline V gene lookup returns CDR1 MDHEN and CDR2 SYDVKM. The CDR3 sequence: CANGNGYTF. DNA for the CDR3: TGTGCCAACGGGAATGGCTACACCTTC.

The genes are TRBV15 and TRBJ2-3; D unresolved. Trimming stripped 1 base from V and 4 bases from J, with 12 bases between. Germline-derived CDR1 and CDR2 are LNHNV and YYDKDF (reference sequence). This CDR3 comprises 15 residues. The CDR3 nucleotides are TGTGCCACCAGCAGAGTCGGCAGGCGCCCAGATACGCAGTATTTT. Protein sequence: CATSRVGRRPDTQYF.

The chain uses TRBV6-5 and TRBJ2-3; 9 nucleotides agree with TRBD2. Trimming cost V 8 bases and J 3 bases; bases outside gene matches: 3. CDR1 is MNHEY and CDR2 is SVGAGI in the germline V gene. This CDR3 comprises 13 residues. The CDR3 region is CASSAGGTDTQYF. In DNA form, the CDR3 reads TGTGCCAGCTCAGCGGGAGGAACAGATACGCAGTATTTT.

V gene TRBV2 combines with J gene TRBJ2-5; no firm D call. Germline V gives CDR1 SNHLY, CDR2 FYNNEI. This CDR3 is 13 amino acids long. With 3 bases removed from V and 3 bases from J, the gap between germline ends came to 8 bases. Here the CDR3 reads CASSDPDKETQYF. The CDR3 DNA sequence: TGTGCCAGCAGTGACCCAGATAAAGAGACCCAGTACTTC.

V gene TRBV25-1 combines with J gene TRBJ2-2; 11 bases are a match to TRBD1. Germline V gene data show CDR1 as MGHDK and CDR2 as SYGVNS. The junction had 4 bases not matched to a gene; V was cut back by 3 bases and J by 7 bases. This CDR3 region has 15 residues. The CDR3 loop reads CASSDGQGAIGELFF. The CDR3 DNA is TGTGCCAGCAGTGACGGACAGGGGGCTATCGGGGAGCTGTTTTTT. Variable domain in full (rest from reference TRBV25-1 and TRBJ2-2): EADIYQTPRYLVIGTGKKITLECSQTMGHDKMYWYQQDPGMELHLIHYSYGVNSTEKGDLSSESTVSRIRTEHFPLTLESARPSHTSQYLCASSDGQGAIGELFFGEGSRLTVL.

The V call is TRBV10-3, the J call TRBJ2-7, with 8 bases identical to TRBD1. The CDR3 spans 13 residues. Germline assignment: CDR1 ENHRY and CDR2 SYGVKD. J lost 7 bases, V lost 6 bases, and 8 bases had no gene match. CDR3 region: CAIRLDRAGEQYV. The CDR3 DNA is TGTGCCATCAGGCTGGACAGGGCTGGGGAGCAGTACGTC.